This TCR beta chain stems from a study of human T cells and chemical hapten exposure. TCRdb re-analysed the RACE reads in MiXCR, keeping a single row per CDR3 protein. There are 140,000 or so distinct CDR3 sequences in the sample; around 11% occur only once, and 1.4% lies in the top ten. This CDR3 spans 14 amino acids. The V end lost 1 base, the J end lost 9 bases, and 16 bases lay between the germline ends. The germline gives CDR1 SGHTA, CDR2 FQGNSA. Time point described: patch test 2, 6 weeks after DPC sensitization. Treatment noted: therapeutic diphenylcyclopropenone sensitization with weekly scalp DPC.

The sequence was collected from a woman between 45 and 65 years old with alopecia areata. Some clones in this sample may be carry-over from other donors' samples. V usage is TRBV7-2 and J usage is TRBJ2-7, with a weak D call TRBD1 (6 bases). Sequencing used whole blood, obtained in connection with sensitization to the hapten diphenylcyclopropenone (DPC). DNA for the CDR3: TGTGCCAGCAGCTTAGTGCCAGGGGCCCCGGGGCAGTACTTC. Its protein product is CASSLVPGAPGQYF. The variable domain in full, with the rest retrieved from reference TRBV7-2 and TRBJ2-7, is GAGVSQSPSNKVTEKGKDVELRCDPISGHTALYWYRQSLGQGLEFLIYFQGNSAPDKSGLPSDRFSAERTGGSVSTLTIQRTQQEDSAVYLCASSLVPGAPGQYFGPGTRLTVT.